This record concerns one TCR beta chain sequence. Its antigen is unidentified. The sample belongs to a study of shared clonotypes between healthy human individuals. Across the whole study: CD4 naive cells filled three plates per donor, CD4 memory three, CD8 naive two and CD8 memory one. Study-wide points: Clonotype sharing across several donors was observed for around 4.5% of naive CD4 clonotypes.

Generated by immunoSEQ multiplex PCR, the TCRdb table keeps only in-frame clones and is missing some. The sample has hundreds of thousands of clones, around 73% seen once. The sequenced material came from memory CD4+ T cells sorted from blood. Subset specified: CD45RA-negative fraction. The TCR sequence derives from a woman aged 25 to 39 in good health.

CDR3: CASSLGPSWSNQPQHF. The CDR3 coding sequence is TGTGCCAGCAGTTTAGGACCTTCGTGGAGCAATCAGCCCCAGCATTTT. The chain links TRBV27 to TRBJ1-5; the D is unclear. The germline gives CDR1 MNHEY, CDR2 SMNVEV (reference sequence). The CDR3 runs to 16 residues. The V end was cut by 2 bases, the J end by 1 base, with 12 bases between.